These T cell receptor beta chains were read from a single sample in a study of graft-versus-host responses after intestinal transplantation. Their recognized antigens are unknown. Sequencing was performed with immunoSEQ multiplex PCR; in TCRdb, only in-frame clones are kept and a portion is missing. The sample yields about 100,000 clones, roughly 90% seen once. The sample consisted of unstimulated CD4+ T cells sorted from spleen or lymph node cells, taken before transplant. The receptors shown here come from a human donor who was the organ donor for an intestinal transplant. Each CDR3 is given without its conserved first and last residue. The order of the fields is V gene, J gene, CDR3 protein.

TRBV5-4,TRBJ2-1,ASRPTSASPYNEQF
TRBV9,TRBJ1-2,ASSKSNYGYT
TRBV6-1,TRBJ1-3,ASLWGAGSGNTIY
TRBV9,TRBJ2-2,ASSVAFTGELF
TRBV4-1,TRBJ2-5,ASSQAGGGPETQY
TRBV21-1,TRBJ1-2,ASSKGTGIYGYT
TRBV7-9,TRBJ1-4,ASSLGTGNKANEKLF
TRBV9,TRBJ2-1,ASSVGLAGGYNEQF
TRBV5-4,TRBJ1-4,ASSRDRGHDEKLF
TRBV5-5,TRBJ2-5,ASSFWGAAQETQY
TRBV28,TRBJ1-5,ASSTGVSQPQH
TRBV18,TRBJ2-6,ASSPRDRSAGANVLT
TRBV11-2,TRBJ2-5,ASSFSSRVWETQY
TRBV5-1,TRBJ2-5,ASSLGTDIQETQY
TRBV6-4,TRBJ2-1,ASRIQGQGWF
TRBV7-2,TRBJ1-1,ASSLDATGANTEAF
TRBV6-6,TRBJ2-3,ASRLAGGRDTQY
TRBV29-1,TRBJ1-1,SVSGTDMNTEAF
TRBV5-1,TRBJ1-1,ASSRGDTEAF
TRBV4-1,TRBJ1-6,ASHLQGATNSPLH
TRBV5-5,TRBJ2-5,ASSAAGGGAETQY
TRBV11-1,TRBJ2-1,ASSFSGLAYNEQF
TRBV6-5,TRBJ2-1,ASSYAGSGSYNEQF
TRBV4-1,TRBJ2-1,ASSQEGDLAYNEQF
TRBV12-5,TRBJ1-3,ASARGQGNTIY
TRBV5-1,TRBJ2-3,ASSSLTSDTQY
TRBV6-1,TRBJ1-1,ASSDPMTGGRTEAF
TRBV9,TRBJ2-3,ASSVAAGRSDTQY
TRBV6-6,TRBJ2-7,ASSPTSRQVSYEQY
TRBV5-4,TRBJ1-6,ASSKWDRYNSPLH
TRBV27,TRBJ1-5,ASSPGTGPWEQPQH
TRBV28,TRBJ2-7,ASRRTSVGYEQY
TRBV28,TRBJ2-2,ASSLEGVNTGELF
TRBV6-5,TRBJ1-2,ASSSPPQVLYGGYT
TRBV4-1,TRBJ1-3,ASSQLGQGNTIY
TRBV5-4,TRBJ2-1,ASSLGGRTYNEQF
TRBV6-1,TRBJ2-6,ASSGLDRGYGANVLT
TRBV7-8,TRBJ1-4,ASSFSRTRQGLYEKLF
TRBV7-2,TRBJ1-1,ASSLGHRNTEAF
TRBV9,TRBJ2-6,ASTKGGTSDSGANVLT
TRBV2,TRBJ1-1,ASRGGEAF